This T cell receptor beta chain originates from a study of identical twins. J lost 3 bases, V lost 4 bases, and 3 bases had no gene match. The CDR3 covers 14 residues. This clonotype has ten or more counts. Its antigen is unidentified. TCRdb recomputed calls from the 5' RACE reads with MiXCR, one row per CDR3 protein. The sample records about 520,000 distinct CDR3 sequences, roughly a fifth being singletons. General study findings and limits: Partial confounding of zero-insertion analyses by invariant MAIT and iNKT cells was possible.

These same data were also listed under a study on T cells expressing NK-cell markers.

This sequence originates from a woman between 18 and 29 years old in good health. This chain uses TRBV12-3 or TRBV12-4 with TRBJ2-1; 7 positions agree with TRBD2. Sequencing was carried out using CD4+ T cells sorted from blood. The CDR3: CASSWGGVYNEQFF. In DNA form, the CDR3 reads TGTGCCAGCAGTTGGGGGGGAGTCTACAATGAGCAGTTCTTC.